The following is a T cell receptor (beta chain) sequence with its context. Its antigen is currently unknown. Trimming removed 5 bases at V and 3 bases at J, with 7 bases between. This CDR3 is 12 amino acids long. Germline-derived CDR1 and CDR2 are SGHTA and FQGNSA. This entry belongs to a study of T cell clonotyping in hematopoietic cell transplantation. Using immunoSEQ multiplex PCR, the repertoire was profiled, and TCRdb retains in-frame clones only, with some absent. This repertoire shows a few thousand clones, approximately 57% found once; its top ten account for approximately 22%. General observations from the study: Without cell sorting, CD4 versus CD8 contributions remain unresolved.

This sequence originates from a female patient aged 25-40 years who had an allogeneic stem cell transplant, so T cells may come from the graft donor. Some clones in this sample may be carry-over from other donors' samples. The sequencing here drew on peripheral blood mononuclear cells, taken 30 days after allogeneic stem cell transplant. The V gene is TRBV7-2, the J gene TRBJ1-1; D remains ambiguous. The CDR3 is CASSHLDTEAFF. CDR3 sequence (DNA): TGTGCCAGCAGCCACCTCGACACTGAAGCTTTCTTT.